This entry lists 12 T cell receptor beta chains sequenced from one sample in a study of cytomegalovirus exposure and HLA in healthy donors. Assay: immunoSEQ multiplex PCR; the TCRdb copy retains only in-frame clones and omits some. The sample includes 100,000 to 150,000 clones, around nine tenths seen only once; the top ten take about 3%. The sequencing input was PBMCs. Source of these receptors: a man aged 25 to 40 in good health and CMV-seronegative.

The chain combines TRBV9 with TRBJ1-4; D gene uncertain. Per the germline V gene, CDR1 is SGDLS and CDR2 is YYNGEE. With 0 bases removed from V and 5 bases from J, the gap between germline ends came to 17 bases. The CDR3 is 17 residues long. The CDR3 DNA follows: TGTGCCAGCAGCGTAGGATCGTCAGTCGGGTTCAATGAAAAACTGTTTTTT. As protein: CASSVGSSVGFNEKLFF. Together with reference TRBV9 and TRBJ1-4, the CDR3 gives the full variable domain: DSGVTQTPKHLITATGQRVTLRCSPRSGDLSVYWYQQSLDQGLQFLIQYYNGEERAKGNILERFSAQQFPDLHSELNLSSLELGDSALYFCASSVGSSVGFNEKLFFGSGTQLSVL.

This chain uses TRBV2 with TRBJ1-4, with TRBD1 matching over 8 bases. The germline V gene has CDR1 SNHLY and CDR2 FYNNEI. CDR3 length: 14 residues. J was trimmed by 7 bases and V by 5 bases; bases with no gene match: 6. In DNA, the CDR3 is TGTGCCAGCAGTCTAGGACAGGGTACTGAAAAACTGTTTTTT. It specifies CASSLGQGTEKLFF.

The V call is TRBV7-9, the J call TRBJ1-1, with a weak D call TRBD1 (5 bases). Trimming took 5 bases from V and 5 from J, leaving 18 bases between them. Per germline, CDR1 SEHNR and CDR2 FQNEAQ (reference sequence). The CDR3 covers 15 residues. The CDR3 DNA reads as TGTGCCAGCAGCGACATGGGGGGAAGCCAAACTGAAGCTTTCTTT. Translating gives CASSDMGGSQTEAFF. Filled out from reference TRBV7-9 and TRBJ1-1, the complete variable domain reads DTGVSQNPRHKITKRGQNVTFRCDPISEHNRLYWYRQTLGQGPEFLTYFQNEAQLEKSRLLSDRFSAERPKGSFSTLEIQRTEQGDSAMYLCASSDMGGSQTEAFFGQGTRLTVV.

The V gene is TRBV6-1, the J gene TRBJ2-3, with D possibly TRBD1 on 6 matching bases. The germline V gene encodes CDR1 MNHNS and CDR2 SASEGT. V was trimmed by 7 bases and J by 4 bases, leaving 12 bases between them. The CDR3 loop spans 13 amino acids. CDR3 sequence reads: CASTVRGSDTQYF. The CDR3 nucleotides are TGTGCCAGCACCGTCAGGGGTTCAGATACGCAGTATTTT.

V gene TRBV19 combines with J gene TRBJ2-7; TRBD2 aligns across 13 bases. The V segment lost 5 bases and the J segment 6 bases; nucleotides outside the gene matches: 4. Germline V gene data show CDR1 as LNHDA and CDR2 as SQIVND (reference sequence). The CDR3 loop spans 14 amino acids. The CDR3 reads CASSGLAGVGEQYF. CDR3 sequence (DNA): TGTGCCAGTAGTGGACTAGCGGGGGTAGGCGAGCAGTACTTC.

This clone has more than one count but fewer than ten. CDR3 coding DNA: TGTGCCAGCAGTGAAGACAGGGGGGGGCCCGGGGAGCTGTTTTTT. This translates into CASSEDRGGPGELFF. V is TRBV2 and J is TRBJ2-2; tentatively, D is TRBD1 (8 bases). This CDR3 contains 15 residues. Per germline, CDR1 SNHLY and CDR2 FYNNEI. The ends were cut back, 1 base at V and 6 bases at J, with 12 bases in the middle.

Details on this clone: The identical CDR3 is also encoded by other nucleotide sequences in the sample. The gene calls are TRBV6-5 and TRBJ1-1; D possibly corresponds to TRBD1 (5 bases). The CDR3 length is 13 residues. Germline V CDR1 and CDR2: MNHEY, SVGAGI. V shed 4 bases and J shed 1 base, with 7 bases lying between them. In nucleotides, the CDR3 is TGTGCCAGCAGTTTAACAGGGAACACTGAAGCTTTCTTT. It encodes CASSLTGNTEAFF.

The chain couples TRBV5-4 to TRBJ2-5; TRBD1 aligns across 7 bases. The CDR3 runs to 13 residues. From germline, CDR1 is SGHNT and CDR2 YYREEE (reference sequence). V lost 2 bases to trimming and J lost 4 bases; unmatched junction nucleotides: 2. CDR3 sequence reads: CASSFDRVETQYF. Written as DNA, the CDR3 is TGTGCCAGCAGCTTTGACAGGGTAGAGACCCAGTACTTC.

This clone was counted between two and nine times. This sequence joins TRBV7-9 and TRBJ1-2; D not certain. Germline loops: CDR1 SEHNR, CDR2 FQNEAQ (reference sequence). V gave up 4 bases and J gave up 3 bases, with 9 bases separating them. The CDR3 spans 13 residues. CDR3 residues: CASSSGRDYGYTF. The CDR3 DNA sequence: TGTGCCAGCAGCTCCGGGAGGGACTATGGCTACACCTTC.

Only a few counts were recorded for this clone. The chain carries TRBV4-1 and TRBJ2-5, with D perhaps TRBD2 (5 bases). Per germline, CDR1 MGHRA and CDR2 YSYEKL. This CDR3 contains 20 residues. Trimming took off 0 bases at V and 3 bases at J, with 26 bases between the two ends. The DNA for the CDR3 is TGCGCCAGCAGCCAAGATTCCATAAGCTCAGGCGGGTACCCTAAAGAGACCCAGTACTTC. Protein: CASSQDSISSGGYPKETQYF.

This clone was recorded only once. V and J are TRBV29-1 and TRBJ2-7; 7 bases line up with TRBD2. Germline CDR1 SQVTM, CDR2 ANQGSEA. V trimming: 4 bases; J trimming: 5 bases; junction bases outside the gene matches: 2. The CDR3 spans 11 residues. The CDR3 here is CSVGGGNEQYF. The CDR3 DNA follows: TGCAGCGTTGGGGGAGGGAACGAGCAGTACTTC.

This chain joins TRBV4-1 and TRBJ2-1, with unresolved D. Germline-derived CDR1 and CDR2 are MGHRA and YSYEKL. This CDR3 is 13 amino acids long. With 6 bases removed from V and 0 bases from J, the gap between germline ends came to 6 bases. The DNA of the CDR3 is TGCGCCAGCAGGTCGAGCTCCTACAATGAGCAGTTCTTC. Its translation: CASRSSSYNEQFF.